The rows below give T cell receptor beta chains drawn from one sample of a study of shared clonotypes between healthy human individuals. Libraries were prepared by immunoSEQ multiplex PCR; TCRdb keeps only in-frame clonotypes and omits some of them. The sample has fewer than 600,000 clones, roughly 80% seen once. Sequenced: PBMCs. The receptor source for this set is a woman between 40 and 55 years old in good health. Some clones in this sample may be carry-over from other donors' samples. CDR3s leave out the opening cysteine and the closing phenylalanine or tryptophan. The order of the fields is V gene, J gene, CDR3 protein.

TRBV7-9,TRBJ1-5,AISRDSNQPQH
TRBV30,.,AWSEGLQGPYEQY
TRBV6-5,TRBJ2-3,VSRGSSDTQY
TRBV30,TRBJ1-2,AWRQLDREGGYT
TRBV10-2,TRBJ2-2,ASGQGYTGELF
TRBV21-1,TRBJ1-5,ASSNDQPQH
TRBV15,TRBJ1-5,ATSGDSNQPQH
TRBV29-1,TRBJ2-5,SVARVAQSETQY
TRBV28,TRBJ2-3,AGERDYTDTQY
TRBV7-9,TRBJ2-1,ASSATGSGYNEQF
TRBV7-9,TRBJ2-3,ASSLVVGDTQY
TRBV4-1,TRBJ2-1,ASSPWDRGGNEQF
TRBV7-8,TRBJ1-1,ASSLVLNTEAF
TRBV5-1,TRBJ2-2,ASSFGVATGELF
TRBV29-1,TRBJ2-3,SVEAGRRTDTQY
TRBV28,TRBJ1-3,ASIGYPSSGNTIY
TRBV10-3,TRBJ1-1,AIGPGQAEDTEAF
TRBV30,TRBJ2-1,AWRRLAVSYNEQF
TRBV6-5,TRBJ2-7,ASRRGLAAYEQY
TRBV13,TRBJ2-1,ASSFRTSGSNEQF
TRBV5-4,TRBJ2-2,ASSLKGAWELF
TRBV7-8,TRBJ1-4,ASSFGQGAETNEKLF
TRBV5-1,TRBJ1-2,ASSLESYGYT